This entry features one T cell receptor (beta chain) sequence. Its matching antigen is unknown. The method was immunoSEQ multiplex PCR; TCRdb's version includes in-frame clones alone and lacks a portion of them. The table has about 150,000 clones, about 87% seen once. The data derive from a study of T cell responses to AZD1222 COVID-19 vaccine. Germline V gene sequence: CDR1 MNHEY, CDR2 SVGAGI. With 6 bases clipped from V and 0 bases from J, the junction kept 7 bases outside the gene matches. The CDR3 spans 15 residues. Study-wide points: Recipients of two AZD1222 doses showed rising Spike-specific TCR breadth and depth. Within unmutated variant regions lay the reported targets of nearly half of spike-specific TCRs. Donors were largely white British and mainly female; clonal diversity was possibly underestimated. At baseline, just 6 or 7 AZD1222 recipients tested seropositive.

The sample here was peripheral blood, taken on day 0 of AZD1222 vaccination. The receptor's source is an adult in good health. V gene TRBV6-5 combines with J gene TRBJ1-2, with 7 bases fitting TRBD1. The CDR3 bases are TGTGCCAGCAGAGGTACAGGGGTTGCTAACTATGGCTACACCTTC. Amino acids: CASRGTGVANYGYTF.